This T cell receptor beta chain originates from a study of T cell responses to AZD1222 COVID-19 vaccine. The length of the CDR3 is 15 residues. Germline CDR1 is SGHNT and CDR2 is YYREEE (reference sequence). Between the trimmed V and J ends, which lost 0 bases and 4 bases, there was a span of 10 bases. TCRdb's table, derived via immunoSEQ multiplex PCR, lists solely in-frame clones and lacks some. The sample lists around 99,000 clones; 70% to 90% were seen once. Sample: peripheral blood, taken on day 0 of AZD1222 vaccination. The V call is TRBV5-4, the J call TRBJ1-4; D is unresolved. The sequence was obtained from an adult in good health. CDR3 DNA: TGTGCCAGCAGCTTGGCCGCCGACATTAATGAAAAACTGTTTTTT. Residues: CASSLAADINEKLFF.